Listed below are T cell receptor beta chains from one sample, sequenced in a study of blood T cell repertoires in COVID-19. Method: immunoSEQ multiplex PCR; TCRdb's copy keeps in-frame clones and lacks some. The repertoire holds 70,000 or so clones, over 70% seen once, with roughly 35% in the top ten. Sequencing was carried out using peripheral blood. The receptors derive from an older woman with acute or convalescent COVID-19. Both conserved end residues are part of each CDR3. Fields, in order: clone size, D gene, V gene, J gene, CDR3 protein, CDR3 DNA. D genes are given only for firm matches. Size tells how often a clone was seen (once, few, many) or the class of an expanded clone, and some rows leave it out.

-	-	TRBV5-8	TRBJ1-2	CASSPPLPTAYGYTF	TGTGCCAGCAGCCCCCCGTTGCCGACAGCCTATGGCTACACCTTC
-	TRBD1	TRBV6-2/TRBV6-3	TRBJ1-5	CASSRDRGLGAQHF	TGTGCCAGCAGTAGGGACAGGGGACTTGGAGCCCAGCATTTT
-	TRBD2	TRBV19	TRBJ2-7	CASSASGRSYEQYF	TGTGCCAGTAGTGCCAGCGGGAGGAGCTACGAGCAGTACTTC
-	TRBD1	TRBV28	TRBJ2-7	CASSSPGQKLTYEQYF	TGTGCCAGCAGTTCTCCGGGACAGAAATTAACCTACGAGCAGTACTTC
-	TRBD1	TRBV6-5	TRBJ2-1	CASGKPGRGNEQFF	TGTGCCAGCGGAAAACCGGGCAGGGGGAATGAGCAGTTCTTC
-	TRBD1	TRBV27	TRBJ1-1	CASSDNGQGNTEAFF	TGTGCCAGCAGCGACAACGGACAGGGGAACACTGAAGCTTTCTTT
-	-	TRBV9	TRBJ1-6	CASSAGSGDSPLHF	TGTGCCAGCAGCGCCGGGTCGGGGGATTCACCCCTCCACTTT
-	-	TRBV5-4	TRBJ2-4	CASSPDSNGIQYF	TGTGCCAGCAGCCCCGACTCCAATGGCATTCAGTACTTC
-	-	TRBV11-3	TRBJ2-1	CASSLYGGTNEQFF	TGTGCCAGCAGCTTATACGGTGGGACTAATGAGCAGTTCTTC
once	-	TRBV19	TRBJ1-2	CASSITTGSNYGYTF	TGTGCCAGTAGCATAACGACCGGGTCGAACTATGGCTACACCTTC
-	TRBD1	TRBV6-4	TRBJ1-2	CASSSRPGQTNYGYTF	TGTGCCAGCAGTTCCCGCCCGGGACAGACAAACTATGGCTACACCTTC
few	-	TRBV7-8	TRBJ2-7	CASSILQGAPEQYF	TGTGCCAGCAGTATTCTACAGGGAGCCCCCGAGCAGTACTTC
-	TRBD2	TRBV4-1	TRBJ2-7	CASSQGLVGGTSGKRGEQYF	TGCGCCAGCAGCCAAGGGTTAGTAGGGGGGACTAGCGGGAAAAGGGGCGAGCAGTACTTC
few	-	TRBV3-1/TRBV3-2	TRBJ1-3	CASSQEGGVGGNTIYF	TGTGCCAGCAGCCAAGAAGGAGGGGTCGGCGGAAACACCATATATTTT
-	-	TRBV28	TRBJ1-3	CASSPQFSGNTIYF	TGTGCCAGCAGTCCCCAGTTCTCTGGAAACACCATATATTTT
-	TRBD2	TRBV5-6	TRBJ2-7	CASSLSGKSYEQYF	TGTGCCAGCAGCTTAAGCGGGAAGTCCTACGAGCAGTACTTC
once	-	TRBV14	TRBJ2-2	CASSQVGASRPGELFF	TGTGCCAGCAGCCAAGTAGGAGCCTCAAGGCCCGGGGAGCTGTTTTTT
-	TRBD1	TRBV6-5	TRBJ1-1	CASRPRGRTEAFF	TGTGCCAGCAGACCCAGGGGGCGAACTGAAGCTTTCTTT
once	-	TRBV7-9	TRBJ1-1	CASRAEGANTEAFF	TGTGCCAGCAGGGCGGAAGGGGCTAACACTGAAGCTTTCTTT
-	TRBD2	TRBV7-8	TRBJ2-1	CASSFRGTSLGSSYNEQFF	TGTGCCAGCAGCTTCCGGGGGACTAGCCTAGGGAGCTCCTACAATGAGCAGTTCTTC
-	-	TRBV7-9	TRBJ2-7	CASSQKQGYEQYF	TGTGCCAGCAGCCAAAAACAGGGTTACGAGCAGTACTTC
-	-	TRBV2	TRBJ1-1	CASSLSGQRTTEAFF	TGTGCCAGCAGTTTAAGTGGACAGCGAACAACTGAAGCTTTCTTT
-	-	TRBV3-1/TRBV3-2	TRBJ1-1	CASSQEPGSEAFF	TGTGCCAGCAGCCAAGAACCCGGTTCTGAAGCTTTCTTT
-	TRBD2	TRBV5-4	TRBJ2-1	CASSLSGTSYNEQFF	TGTGCCAGCAGCCTTAGCGGGACCTCCTACAATGAGCAGTTCTTC
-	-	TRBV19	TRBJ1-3	CATETGAGNTIYF	TGTGCCACGGAAACAGGTGCCGGAAACACCATATATTTT
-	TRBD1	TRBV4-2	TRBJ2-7	CASSQDLGTGLGTRSYEQYF	TGTGCCAGCAGCCAAGATCTGGGGACAGGCTTAGGTACACGTTCCTACGAGCAGTACTTC
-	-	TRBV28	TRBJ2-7	CASSLPSWETTYEQYF	TGTGCCAGCAGTTTACCATCATGGGAGACTACCTACGAGCAGTACTTC
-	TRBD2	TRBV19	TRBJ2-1	CASSIGGRGSYNEQFF	TGTGCCAGTAGTATAGGGGGGAGGGGTTCCTACAATGAGCAGTTCTTC
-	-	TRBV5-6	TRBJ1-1	CASSLVAGRVNPTEAFF	TGTGCCAGCAGCTTGGTTGCAGGCCGAGTGAATCCCACTGAAGCTTTCTTT
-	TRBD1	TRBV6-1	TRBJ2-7	CASSANLGTVSSYEQYF	TGTGCCAGCAGTGCTAATCTCGGGACAGTGAGCTCCTACGAGCAGTACTTC
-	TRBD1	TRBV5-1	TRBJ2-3	CASSGQGGKDTQYF	TGCGCCAGCAGCGGACAGGGAGGTAAAGATACGCAGTATTTT
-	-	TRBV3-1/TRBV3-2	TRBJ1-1	CASSPLQGGTEAFF	TGTGCCAGCAGCCCGCTACAGGGTGGCACTGAAGCTTTCTTT
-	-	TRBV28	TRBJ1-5	CASRPMGGSNQPQHF	TGTGCCAGCAGGCCGATGGGGGGGAGCAATCAGCCCCAGCATTTT
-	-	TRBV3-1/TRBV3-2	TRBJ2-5	CASSPQLTSTQETQYF	TGTGCCAGCAGCCCCCAACTCACTAGTACCCAAGAGACCCAGTACTTC
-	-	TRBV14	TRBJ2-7	CASSQDPRYEQYF	TGTGCCAGCAGCCAAGACCCTCGCTACGAGCAGTACTTC
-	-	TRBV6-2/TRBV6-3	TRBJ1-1	CASSPGQIFTEAFF	TGTGCCAGCAGCCCCGGACAGATCTTCACTGAAGCTTTCTTT